This T cell receptor (beta chain) was recovered during a study of cytomegalovirus exposure and HLA in healthy donors. Primers included in the PCR were 60 Vbeta and 13 Jbeta primers. Data came from immunoSEQ multiplex PCR; TCRdb stores just in-frame clones and leaves some out. The sample totals around 100,000 clones. Study findings and constraints: TCR beta sequences numbering around 15,000 were associated with HLA alleles at 0.05 false discovery rate in a later analysis. Rarity held for most TCR sequences, but there were some public TCRs that occurred in many donors.

CDR3 length equals 14 residues. Germline V gene data show CDR1 as MNHNY and CDR2 as SVGAGI (reference sequence). The trim removed 2 bases at V and 3 bases at J, leaving 2 bases unmatched. To note about this clone: Its antigen is undetermined.

V is TRBV6-6 and J is TRBJ2-5; 8 nucleotides line up with TRBD1. The TCR comes from a middle-aged man in good health and CMV-seronegative. The sequenced sample consisted of PBMCs. The CDR3 DNA is TGTGCCAGCAGTTACGCGGACAGGGAAGAGACCCAGTACTTC. Translation gives CASSYADREETQYF.